The 5 T cell receptor beta chains in this list originate from one sample, sequenced in a study of identical twins. MiXCR, run by TCRdb on the 5' RACE reads, gives a single entry per CDR3 protein. The sample has 230,000 or so distinct CDR3 sequences; about 8.3% are singletons. These data also featured in a second study, about yellow fever vaccine responses in identical twins.

Sequencing used CD8+ T cells sorted from blood. The receptors originated from a woman aged 18-29 years in good health.

This clonotype was counted at least ten times. The rearrangement links TRBV7-9 to TRBJ2-1; 7 nucleotides agree with TRBD2. This CDR3 has 15 residues. Germline V lookup: CDR1 SEHNR, CDR2 FQNEAQ (reference sequence). Trimming removed 3 bases from V and 2 bases from J; junction bases left unmatched: 4. CDR3 DNA sequence: TGTGCCAGCAGCTTCCGGGAGGTAACCTACAATGAGCAGTTCTTC. Amino acid sequence: CASSFREVTYNEQFF.

The sample holds a few counts of this clonotype. This chain links TRBV27 with TRBJ2-1, with D possibly TRBD1 on 6 matching bases. The V end lost 5 bases, the J end lost 3 bases, and 8 bases lay between the germline ends. The CDR3 is made up of 13 amino acids. Germline CDR1 and CDR2: MNHEY and SMNVEV (reference sequence). In DNA, the CDR3 is TGTGCCAGCAGTCGACAGGACTACAATGAGCAGTTCTTC. Translation gives CASSRQDYNEQFF.

The V and J genes are TRBV5-5 and TRBJ2-7, with 7 bases lining up with TRBD2. V was pared by 0 bases and J by 7 bases, with 10 bases of the junction left unmatched. The CDR3 covers 15 residues. Germline V gene sequence: CDR1 SGHKS, CDR2 YYEKEE (reference sequence). This CDR3 is CASSLEGGSRWEQYF. The DNA of the CDR3 is TGTGCCAGCAGCTTGGAGGGCGGGAGTAGATGGGAGCAGTACTTC.

V gene TRBV15 combines with J gene TRBJ2-1; 11 nucleotides match TRBD2. J gave up 0 bases and V 0 bases, and 10 bases lay outside the gene matches. Germline V gene lookup returns CDR1 LNHNV and CDR2 YYDKDF (reference sequence). The CDR3 length is 20 residues. The CDR3 spells CATSREPGLAAASSYNEQFF. The CDR3 DNA follows: TGTGCCACCAGCAGAGAACCGGGACTAGCGGCAGCGAGCTCCTACAATGAGCAGTTCTTC.

This clonotype appeared many times. This chain joins TRBV11-2 and TRBJ2-2; D tentatively fits TRBD1 or TRBD2 (5 bases each). CDR1 and CDR2 from the germline V gene are SGHAT and FQNNGV. This CDR3 contains 18 residues. V was cut by 5 bases and J by 4 bases, with 23 bases left in between. Written as DNA, the CDR3 is TGTGCCAGCAGCCAAAAAGGCACTCCGGTAGGGACCACCGGGGAGCTGTTTTTT. Translation: CASSQKGTPVGTTGELFF. Looking up the rest from reference TRBV11-2 and TRBJ2-2 gives the full variable domain: EAGVAQSPRYKIIEKRQSVAFWCNPISGHATLYWYQQILGQGPKLLIQFQNNGVVDDSQLPKDRFSAERLKGVDSTLKIQPAKLEDSAVYLCASSQKGTPVGTTGELFFGEGSRLTVL.